These T cell receptor beta chains were read from a single sample in a study of a mutant IDH1 vaccine in newly diagnosed glioma. Antigens for these TCRs are unknown. Some clones are missing from TCRdb's copy, which holds only in-frame ones; the method was immunoSEQ multiplex PCR. The sample yields around 50,000 clones, less than 85% seen once. Sample: PBMCs, taken from a glioma patient whose treatment included an IDH1 peptide vaccine. The receptor source for this set is a woman in her 30s with glioma. Some clones in this sample may be carry-over from other donors' samples. Each CDR3 is given with its conserved first and last residue. D genes are given only for firm matches. Only some rows state a clone size, as once, few, many or a class for expanded clones.

clone_size d_call j_call v_call cdr3_nt cdr3_aa
once TRBD2 TRBJ2-1 TRBV5-1 TGCGCCAGCAGGGATGAGGGACAAATTAGCGGGAGGGACCCTAATGAGCAGTTCTTC CASRDEGQISGRDPNEQFF
NA TRBD2 TRBJ2-1 TRBV19 TGTGCCAGTAGTGCCCGGACTAGCGGCTACAATGAGCAGTTCTTC CASSARTSGYNEQFF
NA NA TRBJ1-2 TRBV28 TGTGCCAGCAGAAACGACGACAGACACTATGGCTACACCTTC CASRNDDRHYGYTF
few TRBD1 TRBJ1-2 TRBV29-1 TGCAGCGTCCCGGGACAGGGGAACTATGGCTACACCTTC CSVPGQGNYGYTF
NA TRBD1 TRBJ1-2 TRBV10-3 TGTGCCATCAGTGTGACAGGGGGCGAAGCTTACGGCTACACCTTC CAISVTGGEAYGYTF
NA TRBD2 TRBJ2-1 TRBV5-4 TGTGCCAGCACCTCGGGAGGCGGGAGAGGGGTAGGCAATGAGCAGTTCTTC CASTSGGGRGVGNEQFF
NA TRBD2 TRBJ2-5 TRBV5-6 TGTGCCAGCAGCCCAGCGGGAAAAGAGACCCAGTACTTC CASSPAGKETQYF
NA NA TRBJ2-7 TRBV7-2 TGTGCCAGCAGCTCTTCACCCGGAAGCTCCTACGAGCAGTACTTC CASSSSPGSSYEQYF
NA TRBD2 TRBJ2-7 TRBV5-4 TGTGCCAGCAGCTTAGGCGGGACTAGCGGGTTGGGCGAGCAGTACTTC CASSLGGTSGLGEQYF
once NA TRBJ2-2 TRBV19 TGTGCCAGTAGGGGTATTAGCGGAAACACCGGGGAGCTGTTTTTT CASRGISGNTGELFF
few NA TRBJ2-7 TRBV4-1 TGCGCCAGCAGCCCGGCCACGGGGCTCTCCTACGAGCAGTACTTC CASSPATGLSYEQYF
NA NA TRBJ1-5 TRBV20-1 TGCAGTGCTGGACGGGATCAGCCCCAGCATTTT CSAGRDQPQHF
NA TRBD1 TRBJ2-5 TRBV29-1 TGCAGCGTGGTGGGACAGGGGGGAGAGACCCAGTACTTC CSVVGQGGETQYF
NA TRBD2 TRBJ2-2 TRBV28 TGTGCCAGCACGTCTAGCGGGAGCCCCACCGGGGAGCTGTTTTTT CASTSSGSPTGELFF
NA NA TRBJ1-3 TRBV4-1 TGCGCCAGCAGCCAAGACGGGGAGGGGGAAGGAAACACCATATATTTT CASSQDGEGEGNTIYF
NA NA TRBJ2-3 TRBV13 TGTGCCAGCAGCTTCAGACGCACAGATACGCAGTATTTT CASSFRRTDTQYF
once TRBD2 TRBJ2-5 TRBV27 TGTGCCAGCACCCCAGCGGGAGGGCCTGACCAAGAGACCCAGTACTTC CASTPAGGPDQETQYF
NA NA TRBJ2-3 TRBV5-6 TGTGCCAGCAGCTTCGGACGGGACACAGATACGCAGTATTTT CASSFGRDTDTQYF
once NA TRBJ1-1 TRBV7-9 TGTGCCAGCAGCTTAGGGTGGGGTCTGGCGACTGAAGCTTTCTTT CASSLGWGLATEAFF
NA NA TRBJ2-3 TRBV7-9 TGTGCCAGCAGCTCGGGGACAGATACGCAGTATTTT CASSSGTDTQYF
NA TRBD1 TRBJ1-5 TRBV2 TGTGCCAGCAGTCCGGGACAGGCGTATCAGCCCCAGCATTTT CASSPGQAYQPQHF
NA NA TRBJ1-2 TRBV29-1 TGCAGCGTTGATGGGCAGTCGTATGGCTACACCTTC CSVDGQSYGYTF
NA NA TRBJ1-5 TRBV30 TGTGCCTGGTCCCAGGGGAGCAATCAGCCCCAGCATTTT CAWSQGSNQPQHF
NA TRBD2 TRBJ2-3 TRBV30 TGTGCCTGGACTAGCGGGAGGGCCCTCGGCACAGATACGCAGTATTTT CAWTSGRALGTDTQYF
NA NA TRBJ1-1 TRBV18 TGTGCCAGCTCACCACCCACTTGGGGGAGCACTGAAGCTTTCTTT CASSPPTWGSTEAFF
NA TRBD1 TRBJ1-2 TRBV5-1 TGCGCCAGCAGCGAGGGACAGGGGCATGGCTACACCTTC CASSEGQGHGYTF
NA NA TRBJ2-7 TRBV15 TGTGCCACCAGTGCAGGGACCAACTACGAGCAGTACTTC CATSAGTNYEQYF
NA NA TRBJ2-2 TRBV2 TGTGCCAGCAGTGAATTCGCGTCCGGGGAGCTGTTTTTT CASSEFASGELFF
NA TRBD1 TRBJ1-2 TRBV19 TGTGCCACGGGAACGGGACAGGCTACTAACTATGGCTACACCTTC CATGTGQATNYGYTF
NA TRBD2 TRBJ2-3 TRBV7-9 TGTGCCAGCAGCCTCGGGGGGGGAGTCACAGATACGCAGTATTTT CASSLGGGVTDTQYF
NA NA TRBJ1-1 TRBV7-2 TGTGCCAGCAGCTTGGGACGGCAAGCTTTCTTT CASSLGRQAFF
NA NA TRBJ1-1 TRBV19 TGTGCCAGTAGTCCTCGACAGGCTAGGGACACTGAAGCTTTCTTT CASSPRQARDTEAFF
NA NA TRBJ1-5 TRBV4-2 TGTGCCAGCAGCCAGGGGGGGGGCGGCCAGCCCCAGCATTTT CASSQGGGGQPQHF
NA NA TRBJ2-7 TRBV6-1 TGTGCCAGCAGTGAAAACAGATACGAGCAGTACTTC CASSENRYEQYF
few TRBD1 TRBJ1-2 TRBV2 TGTGCCAGCAGAGACAGGGGGCGGGTAGGCTACACCTTC CASRDRGRVGYTF
NA TRBD2 TRBJ2-7 TRBV4-2 TGTGCCAGCAGCCAGACTAGCGGGAGCTCCTACGAGCAGTACTTC CASSQTSGSSYEQYF
NA NA TRBJ1-3 TRBV19 TGTGCCACTCACCCGACTGCGAGCTCTGGAAACACCATATATTTT CATHPTASSGNTIYF
NA TRBD2 TRBJ2-7 TRBV10-1 TGCGCCAGCCGGCCGGCGGGAGGGCCGGACGAGCAGTACTTC CASRPAGGPDEQYF
NA TRBD2 TRBJ2-1 TRBV7-9 TGTGCCAGCAGCTTAGGAGGGAGGGCCTGGGAACAGTTCTTC CASSLGGRAWEQFF
NA NA TRBJ1-4 TRBV9 TGTGCCAGCAGCGTCTACTCATCTAATGAAAAACTGTTTTTT CASSVYSSNEKLFF
NA TRBD1 TRBJ2-7 TRBV6-5 TGTGCCAGCAGTAGGGGACAGCAGCACTTCTACGAGCAGTACTTC CASSRGQQHFYEQYF